Listed below are T cell receptor beta chains from one sample, sequenced in a study of metastatic and nonmetastatic thyroid tumors. TCRdb re-called clones via MiXCR from the PCR reads. This table has 20,000 to 25,000 clones, approximately 19% appearing once. Sequenced sample: blood. These receptors all stem from a male donor with papillary thyroid cancer or a benign thyroid nodule (not recorded which). Some clones in this sample may be carry-over from other donors' samples. Both conserved end residues are part of each CDR3. The D gene is left open where the match is weak. For some rows the clone size is stated as once, few or many, or as a class when expanded; others skip it.

v_gene	d_gene	j_gene	abundance	CDR3nt	CDR3aa
TRBV20-1	.	TRBJ1-2	.	TGCAGTGCTAGAGGGGGTTCTGGCTATGGCTACACCTTC	CSARGGSGYGYTF
TRBV2	TRBD1	TRBJ1-5	many	TGTGCCAGCAGGGACAGGGATCTTGGCAATCAGCCCCAGCATTTT	CASRDRDLGNQPQHF
TRBV6-2/TRBV6-3	.	TRBJ2-2	.	TGTGCCAGCAGTTACGGCAGGGAGAGCACCGGGGAGCTGTTTTTT	CASSYGRESTGELFF
TRBV27	.	TRBJ2-2	.	TGTGCCAGCAGTTTGGTGAGCGGGGAGCTGTTTTTT	CASSLVSGELFF
TRBV3-1	TRBD1	TRBJ1-5	.	TGTGCCAGCAGCCGGACAGGGGGTGGTCAGCCCCAGCATTTT	CASSRTGGGQPQHF
TRBV11-2	TRBD1	TRBJ1-2	.	TGTGCCAGCAGCCAAAAGCCCGGACAGGGGGCGAACTATGGCTACACCTTC	CASSQKPGQGANYGYTF
TRBV11-2	.	TRBJ2-1	.	TGTGTCACTACTTGGTGGCCCCCCAATGAGCAGTTCTTC	CVTTWWPPNEQFF
TRBV6-1	TRBD1	TRBJ2-7	medium-sized	TGTGCCACCGGACAGGGGTTGGGCGAGCAGTACTTC	CATGQGLGEQYF
TRBV20-1	.	TRBJ2-1	once	TGCAGTGCTAGCTCGGGTCCCTTGGAGGTGTTC	CSASSGPLEVF
TRBV6-4	TRBD1	TRBJ2-7	.	TGTGCCAGCAGTGAAGACAGGGCCTCTCGAGGGCAGTACTTC	CASSEDRASRGQYF
TRBV6-1	.	TRBJ1-5	.	TGTGCAAGCAGACACAGAATTTTGGAATCGTACCAGCATTTT	CASRHRILESYQHF
TRBV29-1	.	TRBJ1-4	many	TGCAGCGTTCAGCGGAACATGAGGACTAATGAAAAACTGTTTTTT	CSVQRNMRTNEKLFF
TRBV5-1	TRBD1	TRBJ1-1	medium-sized	TGCGCCAGCAGCTCAGGGACAGGGAACACTGAAGCTTTCTTT	CASSSGTGNTEAFF
TRBV4-2	TRBD2	TRBJ2-1	.	TGTGCCAGCAGCCTACAGGGACTAGCGGGAGTTTCCTACAATGAGCAGTTCTTC	CASSLQGLAGVSYNEQFF
TRBV5-1	.	TRBJ2-3	many	TGCGCCAGCAGCTTGGTAGGAGGGAGCGGTACAGATACGCAGTATTTT	CASSLVGGSGTDTQYF
TRBV6-1	.	TRBJ1-5	medium-sized	TGTGCCAGCAGGCCAAAAGGGAGGTGGGATCAGCCCCAGCATTTT	CASRPKGRWDQPQHF
TRBV5-1	.	TRBJ1-1	many	TGCGCCAGCAGTTTGGCTCCAGGACTCCTAAACACTGAAGCTTTCTTT	CASSLAPGLLNTEAFF
TRBV6-2/TRBV6-3	.	TRBJ2-5	.	.	CASSYRGGGSYEQYFGPEETKYF
TRBV20-1	.	TRBJ2-7	many	TGCAGTGCTAGGTCCACTATCCAACCCTCCTACGAGCAGTACTTC	CSARSTIQPSYEQYF
TRBV6-1	TRBD2	TRBJ2-5	many	TGTGCCAGCACTCACGGGCGGGGGGGGCCCCAGTACTTC	CASTHGRGGPQYF
TRBV3-1	TRBD2	TRBJ2-3	.	TGTGCCAGCAGCCCCCGCAGGGAGGGAGATACGCAGTATTTT	CASSPRREGDTQYF
TRBV28	TRBD2	TRBJ2-1	.	TGTGCCATCGACCCCGCCGGGACTAGAGACGAGGAGCAGTTCTTC	CAIDPAGTRDEEQFF
TRBV27	.	TRBJ1-2	many	TGTGTCAGCAGTTTTTGGTCCGGGACGAAGAACTATGGCTACACCTTC	CVSSFWSGTKNYGYTF
TRBV12-3/TRBV12-4	.	TRBJ1-2	.	TGTGCCAGCAGTGAACGGGACGGGGGATATGGCTACACCTTC	CASSERDGGYGYTF
TRBV6-2/TRBV6-3	TRBD2	TRBJ2-7	medium-sized	TGTGCCAGCACCGCTAGCGGGAGACGAAGCGAGCAGTACTTC	CASTASGRRSEQYF
TRBV25-1	TRBD2	TRBJ2-7	medium-sized	TGTGCCAGCAGTGAGATGGGACTAGCGGCCCGCGACGAGCAGTACTTC	CASSEMGLAARDEQYF
TRBV2	.	TRBJ2-5	many	TGTGCCAGCAGTCCGACTAGGCAAGAGACCCAGTACTTC	CASSPTRQETQYF
TRBV20-1	TRBD2	TRBJ2-3	many	TGCAGTGCCGGGACTAGCGGGAGTTCGGATACGCAGTATTTT	CSAGTSGSSDTQYF
TRBV5-4	.	TRBJ2-5	many	TGTGCCAGCAGCTTGGGGCAGTCCAAGGAGACCCAGTACTTC	CASSLGQSKETQYF
TRBV28	.	TRBJ2-7	.	TGTGCCAGCAGCTCCCCCAACCCGGGCCCCTACGAGCAGTACTTC	CASSSPNPGPYEQYF
TRBV18	.	TRBJ2-7	once	TGTGCCAGCTCACCAGCAAGCTATCCCTACGAGCAGTACTTC	CASSPASYPYEQYF
TRBV7-2	TRBD2	TRBJ2-7	once	TGTGCCAGCAGCACCCAGCGGGGGATCGAGCAGTACTTC	CASSTQRGIEQYF
TRBV20-1	TRBD1	TRBJ1-1	many	TGCAGTGCTAGAGATGGGGGGACAGGGTTTGAGTTT	CSARDGGTGFEF
TRBV27	.	TRBJ2-7	medium-sized	TGTGCCAGCAGTAGGGGACCCTACGAGCAGTACTTC	CASSRGPYEQYF
TRBV20-1	.	TRBJ2-2	.	TGCAGTGCTAGGGCGGTGGGGGATTACACCGGGGAGCTGTTTTTT	CSARAVGDYTGELFF
TRBV6-1	TRBD1	TRBJ1-1	few	TGTGCCAGCAGTTCTAGGACAGGCGGTAACACTGAAGCTTTCTTT	CASSSRTGGNTEAFF
TRBV29-1	TRBD1	TRBJ1-1	many	TGCAGCGTTGACACCAGGGGGAGCACTGAAGCTTTCTTT	CSVDTRGSTEAFF
TRBV19	TRBD2	TRBJ2-7	many	TGTGCCAGTAGTCCCCAACTAGCGGGAGAATCCTACGAGCAGTACTTC	CASSPQLAGESYEQYF
TRBV18	.	TRBJ2-7	many	TGTGCCAGCTCACAGGGACGAATCTTCTACGAGCAGTACTTC	CASSQGRIFYEQYF
TRBV2	.	TRBJ2-3	few	TGTGCCAGCAGTGAAACTGAGTATAGCGCAGATACGCAGTATTTT	CASSETEYSADTQYF
TRBV5-1	.	TRBJ2-7	.	TGCGCCAGCAGCTTGGGCTACGAGCAGTACTTC	CASSLGYEQYF
TRBV9	.	TRBJ1-2	once	TGTGCCAGCAGCGTAGAAGCAGGGATTGGAGGCTACACCTTC	CASSVEAGIGGYTF
TRBV18	TRBD2	TRBJ2-2	many	TGTGCCAGCTCACCCGGGACTAACGCGAACACCGGGGAGCTGTTTTTT	CASSPGTNANTGELFF
TRBV29-1	.	TRBJ1-3	many	TGCAGCGTTGGGGGCGGCTCTGGAAACACCATATATTTT	CSVGGGSGNTIYF
TRBV5-1	.	TRBJ1-1	.	TGCGCCAGCAGTAAGGGAGCCCCGAACACTGAAGCTTTCTTT	CASSKGAPNTEAFF
TRBV4-2	TRBD2	TRBJ2-3	.	TGTGCCAGCAGCCATTCCGGGACTAGCGGGATGGATACGCAGTATTTT	CASSHSGTSGMDTQYF
TRBV19	TRBD2	TRBJ2-3	many	TGTGCCAGTAGCTTAAGGGCGGGAGGGTCAGATACGCAGTATTTT	CASSLRAGGSDTQYF
TRBV24-1	TRBD2	TRBJ2-1	.	TGTGCCACCAGTGATCTCGGGACTAGCGGCGAGGGGGTGCAGTTCTTC	CATSDLGTSGEGVQFF
TRBV27	.	TRBJ1-2	.	TGTGCCAGCAGCTTCGAGGGTAACTATGGCTACACCTTC	CASSFEGNYGYTF
TRBV20-1	.	TRBJ1-2	.	TGTAGGATGAAGGGGTTCTATGGATACACCTTC	CRMKGFYGYTF
TRBV6-1	.	TRBJ2-2	many	TGTGCCAGCCGGGGGACGGGTTCGAACACCGGGGAGCTGTTTTTT	CASRGTGSNTGELFF
TRBV6-2/TRBV6-3	TRBD1	TRBJ2-7	few	TGTGCCAGCGGAACCGGACAGGGGGCCTACGAGCAGGACTTC	CASGTGQGAYEQDF
TRBV7-6	.	TRBJ2-1	once	TGTGCCAGCAGCTTATACAAGGGACGCACGGGTAATGAGCAGTTCTTC	CASSLYKGRTGNEQFF
TRBV6-5	.	TRBJ2-1	.	TGTGCCAGCAGTTACCGGGGCTCCTACAATGAGCAGTTCTTC	CASSYRGSYNEQFF
TRBV7-9	.	TRBJ2-2	many	TGTGCCAGCAGCGCGCCGGGGGCCGGGGAGCTGTTTTTT	CASSAPGAGELFF
TRBV12-3/TRBV12-4	TRBD2	TRBJ2-3	medium-sized	TGTGCCAGCACCTGGGGTAGCGGGATTAGGGCAGATACGCAGTATTTT	CASTWGSGIRADTQYF
TRBV5-1	TRBD2	TRBJ2-7	many	TGCGCCAGCAGCTCGGGGACTAGTTTGGAGCAGTACTTC	CASSSGTSLEQYF